This is a list of T cell receptor beta chains from one sample in a study of shared clonotypes between healthy human individuals. Assay used: immunoSEQ multiplex PCR; TCRdb lists only in-frame clones, some missing. The table has around 2,000,000 clones, over 85% seen once. The sample taken for sequencing was naive CD4+ T cells sorted from blood. These receptors all stem from a man between 18 and 35 years old in good health. Both conserved end residues are part of each CDR3. D genes are given only for firm matches. Clone size is given for some rows only: seen once, a few or many times, or a class if the clone is expanded.

TRBV10-3	NA	13	TRBJ2-3	NA	CAISVRDTDTQYF	TGTGCCATCAGTGTTCGAGACACAGATACGCAGTATTTT
TRBV11-3	NA	14	TRBJ2-7	NA	CASSLAGANYEQYF	TGTGCCAGCAGCTTAGCGGGGGCGAACTACGAGCAGTACTTC
TRBV19	TRBD1	14	TRBJ1-6	NA	CASSDRGFYSPLHF	TGTGCCAGTAGCGACAGGGGTTTCTATTCACCCCTCCACTTT
TRBV6-1	TRBD2	15	TRBJ2-1	NA	CASRTSESSYNEQFF	TGTGCCAGCAGGACTAGCGAGAGCTCCTACAATGAGCAGTTCTTC
TRBV5-8	TRBD2	13	TRBJ2-2	NA	CASNAGGTGELFF	TGTGCCAGCAACGCGGGAGGCACCGGGGAGCTGTTTTTT
TRBV7-8	NA	14	TRBJ1-6	NA	CASSRWENNSPLHF	TGTGCCAGCAGCCGGTGGGAGAATAATTCACCCCTCCACTTT
TRBV5-1	NA	13	TRBJ2-7	few	CASSLEQGYEQYF	TGCGCCAGCAGCTTGGAACAGGGCTACGAGCAGTACTTC
TRBV4-2	NA	15	TRBJ2-5	NA	CASSQVGQDQETQYF	TGTGCCAGCAGCCAAGTGGGGCAGGACCAAGAGACCCAGTACTTC
TRBV7-2	TRBD1	15	TRBJ1-4	NA	CASSQRGGIGEKLFF	TGTGCCAGCAGCCAAAGAGGGGGCATTGGTGAAAAACTGTTTTTT
TRBV6-5	NA	14	TRBJ2-4	NA	CASSRGTGENIQYF	TGTGCCAGCAGTCGAGGGACGGGGGAAAACATTCAGTACTTC
TRBV4-2	NA	18	TRBJ1-4	NA	CASSQDRGGGGTNEKLFF	TGTGCCAGCAGCCAAGATCGGGGCGGGGGCGGAACTAATGAAAAACTGTTTTTT
TRBV18	NA	16	TRBJ2-6	NA	CASSPTPGAGANVLTF	TGTGCCAGCTCACCTACCCCGGGAGCTGGGGCCAACGTCCTGACTTTC
TRBV11-2	TRBD2	18	TRBJ2-3	NA	CASSPLPGPRTSTDTQYF	TGTGCCAGCAGCCCCCTGCCTGGTCCCAGGACTAGTACAGATACGCAGTATTTT
TRBV18	NA	13	TRBJ2-7	NA	CASSPFGAYEQYF	TGTGCCAGCTCACCGTTTGGGGCCTACGAGCAGTACTTC
TRBV15	NA	16	TRBJ1-2	NA	CATSRDPLFLWGGYTF	TGTGCCACCAGCAGAGATCCCTTATTTCTATGGGGCGGCTACACCTTC
TRBV5-1	NA	14	TRBJ1-1	NA	CASSLGIQNTEAFF	TGCGCCAGCAGCTTGGGTATACAGAACACTGAAGCTTTCTTT
TRBV27	NA	9	TRBJ1-1	NA	CAGVPEAFF	TGTGCCGGAGTCCCTGAAGCTTTCTTT
TRBV5-1	NA	17	TRBJ2-2	NA	CASSPNRGSSNTGELFF	TGCGCCAGCAGCCCAAATCGGGGTTCATCGAACACCGGGGAGCTGTTTTTT
TRBV4-2	NA	15	TRBJ1-3	NA	CASSPGGGFENTIYF	TGTGCCAGCAGCCCAGGAGGAGGGTTTGAAAACACCATATATTTT
TRBV19	TRBD1	16	TRBJ2-3	once	CASSTDRDAPTDTQYF	TGTGCCAGTAGTACGGACAGGGATGCCCCCACAGATACGCAGTATTTT
TRBV7-2	TRBD2	17	TRBJ2-7	NA	CASSAEQTSGSAYEQYF	TGTGCCAGCAGCGCGGAACAGACTAGCGGGAGCGCCTACGAGCAGTACTTC
TRBV11-2	NA	11	TRBJ2-1	NA	CASSSHNEQFF	TGTGCCAGCAGCTCCCACAATGAGCAGTTCTTC
TRBV6-5	NA	14	TRBJ2-1	NA	CASSPRASRDEQFF	TGTGCCAGCAGCCCCAGGGCTAGCCGGGATGAGCAGTTCTTC
TRBV18	NA	18	TRBJ1-2	NA	CASSPPLSTPGLGYGYTF	TGTGCCAGCTCACCACCTCTTTCCACTCCGGGACTTGGCTATGGCTACACCTTC
TRBV4-1	TRBD1	16	TRBJ1-3	once	CASSQTQGAGGNTIYF	TGCGCCAGCAGCCAGACACAGGGGGCCGGTGGAAACACCATATATTTT
TRBV18	TRBD1	17	TRBJ1-5	NA	CASSPRRQGGSNQPQHF	TGTGCCAGCTCACCACGCCGACAGGGTGGAAGCAATCAGCCCCAGCATTTT
TRBV5-1	NA	15	TRBJ2-5	NA	CASSPGSQGSETQYF	TGCGCCAGCAGCCCAGGAAGTCAGGGATCGGAGACCCAGTACTTC
TRBV5-8	NA	14	TRBJ1-2	NA	CASSRNRVDYGYTF	TGTGCCAGCAGCCGTAACAGGGTCGACTATGGCTACACCTTC
TRBV30	NA	12	TRBJ2-1	NA	CAWSVSSHEQFF	TGTGCCTGGAGTGTTTCCAGCCATGAGCAGTTCTTC
TRBV7-9	TRBD1	15	TRBJ2-7	NA	CASSQTGIGTYEQYF	TGTGCCAGCAGCCAGACAGGGATTGGGACCTACGAGCAGTACTTC
TRBV5-8	NA	12	TRBJ2-5	NA	CASSLVYGTQYF	TGTGCCAGCAGCTTGGTCTACGGGACCCAGTACTTC
TRBV2	NA	14	TRBJ2-7	NA	CASSEWARMGEQYF	TGTGCCAGCAGTGAATGGGCCCGTATGGGGGAGCAGTACTTC
TRBV30	TRBD1	13	TRBJ1-1	NA	CAWRPGGATEAFF	TGTGCCTGGAGACCAGGGGGCGCCACTGAAGCTTTCTTT
TRBV4-1	NA	13	TRBJ2-7	NA	CASSQDPPYEQYF	TGCGCCAGCAGCCAAGACCCCCCCTACGAGCAGTACTTC
TRBV7-8	NA	11	TRBJ2-7	once	CASTSGAEQYF	TGTGCCAGCACCTCAGGGGCCGAGCAGTACTTC
TRBV30	NA	13	TRBJ1-1	NA	CAWRDTSNTEAFF	TGTGCCTGGAGGGACACCTCGAACACTGAAGCTTTCTTT
TRBV6-1	NA	13	TRBJ1-3	NA	CASIRTAGNTIYF	TGTGCCAGCATTCGGACAGCCGGAAACACCATATATTTT
TRBV30	TRBD1	17	TRBJ1-2	NA	CAWSVPGQETNNYGYTF	TGTGCCTGGAGTGTTCCGGGACAGGAGACAAATAACTATGGCTACACCTTC
TRBV5-4	NA	14	TRBJ1-1	NA	CASSMTGSRTEAFF	TGTGCCAGCAGCATGACAGGCTCCCGGACTGAAGCTTTCTTT
TRBV4-1	TRBD2	16	TRBJ2-1	NA	CASSQDLAGVYNEQFF	TGCGCCAGCAGCCAAGATCTGGCGGGGGTCTACAATGAGCAGTTCTTC
TRBV18	NA	14	TRBJ1-4	NA	CASSPLYGGEKLFF	TGTGCCAGCTCACCCCTCTACGGAGGGGAAAAACTGTTTTTT
TRBV18	NA	14	TRBJ2-2	NA	CASSTGTRTGELFF	TGTGCCAGCTCAACCGGGACGCGCACCGGGGAGCTGTTTTTT
TRBV5-6	TRBD1	16	TRBJ1-5	NA	CASSLQGGQVNQPQHF	TGTGCCAGCAGCTTGCAGGGGGGACAGGTCAATCAGCCCCAGCATTTT
TRBV2	TRBD1	14	TRBJ1-1	NA	CASSDRTGGTEAFF	TGTGCCAGCAGTGATAGGACAGGGGGCACTGAAGCTTTCTTT
TRBV5-4	NA	16	TRBJ1-1	NA	CASSRDPGVVNTEAFF	TGTGCCAGCAGCCGTGATCCAGGGGTCGTGAACACTGAAGCTTTCTTT
TRBV30	NA	16	TRBJ1-4	NA	CAWSLGSGATNEKLFF	TGTGCCTGGAGCCTAGGCAGCGGGGCAACTAATGAAAAACTGTTTTTT
TRBV7-2	TRBD1	16	TRBJ1-2	NA	CASSLRGTGLDYGYTF	TGTGCCAGCAGCTTAAGGGGGACAGGGCTTGACTATGGCTACACCTTC
TRBV6-5	NA	12	TRBJ2-7	NA	CASSSNRYEQYF	TGTGCCAGCAGCTCAAATCGGTACGAGCAGTACTTC
TRBV6-1	NA	14	TRBJ2-4	NA	CASSENPAWDIQYF	TGTGCCAGCAGTGAAAATCCTGCTTGGGACATTCAGTACTTC
TRBV7-2	NA	15	TRBJ1-6	NA	CASSSAGRVNSPLHF	TGTGCCAGCAGCTCCGCGGGACGGGTTAATTCACCCCTCCACTTT
TRBV5-4	NA	15	TRBJ2-1	NA	CASSIGLSSYNEQFF	TGTGCCAGCAGCATTGGACTGAGCTCCTACAATGAGCAGTTCTTC
TRBV23-1	NA	15	TRBJ1-2	NA	CASSHGGRSSYGYTF	TGCGCCAGCAGTCACGGTGGGAGGAGTAGCTATGGCTACACCTTC
TRBV11-2	NA	14	TRBJ1-2	NA	CASSLQSAVDGYTF	TGTGCCAGCAGCTTACAATCAGCGGTCGATGGCTACACCTTC
TRBV4-3	TRBD1	15	TRBJ1-2	NA	CASSQEQGVGYGYTF	TGCGCCAGCAGCCAGGAGCAGGGGGTTGGGTATGGCTACACCTTC
TRBV9	TRBD1	17	TRBJ2-7	NA	CASSESPGTARSYEQYF	TGTGCCAGCAGCGAATCCCCCGGGACAGCGAGATCCTACGAGCAGTACTTC